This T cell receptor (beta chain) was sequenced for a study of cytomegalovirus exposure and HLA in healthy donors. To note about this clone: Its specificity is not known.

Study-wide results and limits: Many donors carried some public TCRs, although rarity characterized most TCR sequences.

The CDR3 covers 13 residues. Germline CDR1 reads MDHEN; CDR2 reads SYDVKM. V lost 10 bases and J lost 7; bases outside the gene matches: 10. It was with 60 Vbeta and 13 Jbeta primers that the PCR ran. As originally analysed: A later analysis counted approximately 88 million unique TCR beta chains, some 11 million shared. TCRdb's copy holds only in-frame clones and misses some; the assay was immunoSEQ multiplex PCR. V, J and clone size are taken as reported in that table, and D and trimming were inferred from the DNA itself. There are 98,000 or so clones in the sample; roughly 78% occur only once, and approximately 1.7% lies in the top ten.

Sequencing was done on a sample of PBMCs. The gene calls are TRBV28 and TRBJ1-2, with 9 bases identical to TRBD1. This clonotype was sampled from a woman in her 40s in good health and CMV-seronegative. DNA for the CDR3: TGTGCCACCCTGGACAGGGGCCGCCTTGGCTACACCTTC. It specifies CATLDRGRLGYTF.